These 6 T cell receptor beta chains came from one sample sequenced in a study of blood T cell repertoires in COVID-19 (TCRdb year 2020). The receptor library was made with the immunoSEQ multiplex PCR assay. Entries here come from immuneACCESS through TCRdb and include only in-frame sequences with V and J called. Some clones fail to appear in such tables; in the studies checked, an unresolved V gene covers under half of the shortfall, and the cause of the remainder is unknown. The sample has about 87,000 clones on record, around 88% of them singletons. About 17% of the sample lies in the top ten. Material for sequencing was peripheral blood. These receptors originate from a woman aged 60 to 75 with acute or convalescent COVID-19.

The chain combines TRBV6-6 with TRBJ2-7; D call uncertain. The CDR3 extends over 14 amino acids. Trimming stripped 2 bases from V and 0 bases from J, with 8 bases between. CDR1 and CDR2 (germline): MNHNY, SVGAGI (reference sequence). The CDR3 bases are TGTGCCAGCAGTTACGCCGCGAGCTCCTACGAGCAGTACTTC. This gives the protein CASSYAASSYEQYF.

This rearrangement joins TRBV6-6 to TRBJ1-5; D gene ambiguous. CDR3 length: 14 residues. The V end was cut by 2 bases, the J end by 2 bases, with 7 bases between. CDR1 and CDR2 from the germline V gene are MNHNY and SVGAGI (reference sequence). The CDR3 DNA is TGTGCCAGCAGTTACCCCGAGGGCAATCAGCCCCAGCATTTT. Its translation: CASSYPEGNQPQHF.

V gene TRBV11-3 combines with J gene TRBJ1-2; tentative D call: TRBD1 (6 bases). Germline CDR1 and CDR2: SGHNT and YENEEA. The CDR3 loop spans 16 amino acids. V was clipped by 5 bases and J by 4 bases, with 20 bases between them. Here the CDR3 DNA reads TGTGCCAGCAGCCGACCTACAGGGCCGGGGGGCTATGGCTACACCTTC. This encodes CASSRPTGPGGYGYTF.

The chain employs TRBV3-1 (or the pseudogene TRBV3-2) and TRBJ2-7, with TRBD1 as a possible D gene (5 bases). The CDR3 is 15 residues long. Trimming left V 1 base short and J 3 bases short, with 13 bases between. Germline V gene sequence: CDR1 LGHDT, CDR2 YNNKEL (reference sequence). The chain's CDR3 is CASSQGAGNYYEQYF. The CDR3 bases are TGTGCCAGCAGCCAAGGGGCAGGGAACTACTACGAGCAGTACTTC.

The V and J genes are TRBV6-1 and TRBJ1-2, with D unresolved. Trimming removed 3 bases from V and 4 bases from J, with 6 bases in between. This CDR3 comprises 12 residues. CDR1 MNHNS and CDR2 SASEGT come from the germline V gene. CDR3 residues: CASSEGLYGYTF. CDR3 coding DNA: TGTGCCAGCAGTGAGGGCCTCTATGGCTACACCTTC.

CDR3 in amino acids: CASSLGTGGPGVEETQYF. The CDR3 DNA is TGTGCCAGCAGCTTAGGCACGGGGGGGCCGGGAGTGGAGGAGACCCAGTACTTC. The chain has TRBV11-3 and TRBJ2-5; 8 positions agree with TRBD2. The CDR3 has 18 residues. Germline lookup yields CDR1 SGHNT and CDR2 YENEEA. V was clipped by 1 base and J by 5 bases; unmatched bases: 15.